These 32 T cell receptor beta chains came from one sample sequenced in a study of blood T cell repertoires in COVID-19. Profiling relied on immunoSEQ multiplex PCR, and the TCRdb table lists in-frame clones only, not all of them. Here the sample spans around 130,000 clones, 75% to 85% being singletons. The material sequenced was peripheral blood. The receptors were gathered from a human donor in a cohort sampled during active COVID-19.

The CDR3 spells CASSATEYTQYF. Written as DNA, the CDR3 is TGTGCCAGCAGCGCAACTGAATATACGCAGTATTTT. The chain links TRBV7-2 to TRBJ2-3; no clear D gene. CDR3 length: 12 residues. V was shortened by 5 bases and J by 7 bases, with 10 bases between the two germline ends. Germline V gene sequence: CDR1 SGHTA, CDR2 FQGNSA.

The V and J genes are TRBV18 and TRBJ2-1; 10 bases fit TRBD2. The CDR3 has 15 residues. V was clipped by 3 bases and J by 3 bases; unmatched bases: 2. Germline V gives CDR1 KGHSH, CDR2 LQKENI. The CDR3 loop is CASSPPSGGYNEQFF. The CDR3 nucleotides are TGTGCCAGCTCACCTCCTAGCGGGGGCTACAATGAGCAGTTCTTC.

The chain employs TRBV19 and TRBJ2-5; TRBD1 matches at 7 bases. This CDR3 comprises 14 residues. V shed 5 bases and J 2 bases; nucleotides not matched to a gene: 5. In germline, CDR1 is LNHDA, CDR2 SQIVND (reference sequence). The CDR3 DNA follows: TGTGCCAGTAGTTGGGGACAGTTACAAGAGACCCAGTACTTC. It encodes CASSWGQLQETQYF.

The rearrangement uses TRBV21-1 and TRBJ2-3; the DNA was not compared with TRBD1, the D call given in the table. TRBV21-1 is a listed pseudogene. This CDR3 spans 18 amino acids. The CDR3 DNA sequence: TGTGCCGCGAAAGGACAGGGGGTCGCGACTGACGGGGCAGATACGCAGTATTTT. It encodes CAAKGQGVATDGADTQYF.

This chain connects TRBV2 to TRBJ2-7; D perhaps matches TRBD2 (5 bases). Germline values: CDR1 SNHLY, CDR2 FYNNEI. Trimming took 2 bases from V and 6 from J, leaving 8 bases between them. The CDR3 spans 12 residues. CDR3 protein: CASSEYSGEQYF. The DNA for the CDR3 is TGTGCCAGCAGTGAATACAGCGGCGAGCAGTACTTC.

The J gene is TRBJ1-1, the V gene TRBV10-3; D is unclear. The CDR3 loop spans 13 amino acids. The germline V gene encodes CDR1 ENHRY and CDR2 SYGVKD. V was pared by 0 bases and J by 3 bases, with 5 bases between. The CDR3 region is CAISESVDTEAFF. Written as DNA, the CDR3 is TGTGCCATCAGTGAGTCTGTAGACACTGAAGCTTTCTTT.

V is TRBV7-9 and J is TRBJ2-1; TRBD1 matches at 7 bases. The trim removed 5 bases at V and 3 bases at J, leaving 10 bases unmatched. The CDR3 totals 16 residues. Germline V gene lookup returns CDR1 SEHNR and CDR2 FQNEAQ (reference sequence). The CDR3 nucleotides are TGTGCCAGCAGCCCCAAATTGGGACAGAACTACAATGAGCAGTTCTTC. As protein: CASSPKLGQNYNEQFF.

The V call is TRBV7-9, the J call TRBJ1-3; D is perhaps TRBD1 (5 bases). CDR1 and CDR2 (germline): SEHNR, FQNEAQ (reference sequence). This CDR3 contains 13 residues. Trimming removed 5 bases from V and 3 bases from J, with 8 bases in between. The DNA of the CDR3 is TGTGCCAGCAGCCCCGGGGGTGGAAACACCATATATTTT. Protein sequence: CASSPGGGNTIYF. The entire variable domain, with the rest obtained from reference TRBV7-9 and TRBJ1-3, is as follows: DTGVSQNPRHKITKRGQNVTFRCDPISEHNRLYWYRQTLGQGPEFLTYFQNEAQLEKSRLLSDRFSAERPKGSFSTLEIQRTEQGDSAMYLCASSPGGGNTIYFGEGSWLTVV.

A single count supports this clone. V gene TRBV6-5 combines with J gene TRBJ2-2; 8 bases align to TRBD1. Germline assignment: CDR1 MNHEY and CDR2 SVGAGI. J lost 1 base, V lost 7 bases, and 5 bases had no gene match. This CDR3 is 15 amino acids long. The CDR3: CASKIGTGNTGELFF. The CDR3 coding sequence is TGTGCCAGCAAGATCGGGACAGGGAACACCGGGGAGCTGTTTTTT.

The J gene is TRBJ2-4, the V gene TRBV21-1; TRBD1 was called by the table and not checked on the DNA. TRBV21-1 corresponds to a pseudogene. The CDR3 extends over 19 amino acids. The CDR3 coding sequence is TGTGCCAGCAGCTCAACCGGGACAGATGTTAAATTAGCCAAAAACATTCAGTACTTC. Its protein product is CASSSTGTDVKLAKNIQYF.

The chain carries TRBV10-3 and TRBJ2-5; TRBD1 matches 10 bases. Per the germline V gene, CDR1 is ENHRY and CDR2 is SYGVKD. CDR3 size: 17 residues. V gave up 0 bases and J gave up 5 bases; unmatched junction bases: 9. Here the CDR3 reads CAISESTGGASRETQYF. DNA for the CDR3: TGTGCCATCAGTGAGTCGACAGGGGGCGCCTCCAGGGAGACCCAGTACTTC.

The chain uses TRBV29-1 and TRBJ1-1; D is perhaps TRBD1 (5 bases). Deletions cut 3 bases from V and 4 bases from J, with 15 bases between. Germline-derived CDR1 and CDR2 are SQVTM and ANQGSEA. This CDR3 is built from 14 residues. The CDR3 sequence is CSVDRVAVGTEAFF. CDR3 coding DNA: TGCAGCGTTGACAGGGTGGCTGTCGGCACTGAAGCTTTCTTT.

The rearrangement uses TRBV11-2 and TRBJ2-1; 15 bases line up with TRBD2. From germline, CDR1 is SGHAT and CDR2 FQNNGV. The CDR3 contains 16 residues. Losses at the gene ends were 5 bases for V and 6 bases for J; bases not matched to a gene: 5. CDR3 amino acids: CASSPGLAGGLNEQFF. Here the CDR3 DNA reads TGTGCCAGCAGCCCAGGACTAGCGGGGGGGCTCAATGAGCAGTTCTTC.

This chain joins TRBV25-1 and TRBJ2-3; TRBD2 aligns across 7 bases. The J segment lost 6 bases and the V segment lost 1 base, leaving 1 base of the junction unmatched. Germline CDR1 is MGHDK and CDR2 is SYGVNS. The CDR3 sequence is 13 residues long. The CDR3 DNA reads as TGTGCCAGCAGTGAATGGGGGGGGGATACGCAGTATTTT. This sequence encodes CASSEWGGDTQYF.

The J gene is TRBJ1-1, the V gene TRBV7-8; D is unclear. There are 16 residues in the CDR3. The V gene lost 0 bases and the J gene lost 0 bases, with 11 bases spanning the gap. Germline CDR1 and CDR2: SGHVS and FQNEAQ. DNA of the CDR3: TGTGCCAGCAGCTTAGCGACGGCGGGGATGAACACTGAAGCTTTCTTT. Translated, it gives CASSLATAGMNTEAFF.

This chain uses TRBV10-3 with TRBJ1-1, with D hard to call. V lost 11 bases to trimming and J lost 5 bases, with 12 bases between them. CDR1 and CDR2 from the germline V gene are ENHRY and SYGVKD. The CDR3 runs 11 residues. In nucleotides, the CDR3 is TGTGCCGCCCGGGATCAGACTGAAGCTTTCTTT. Translating it yields CAARDQTEAFF.

This clone was seen more than once but under ten times. The rearrangement uses TRBV2 and TRBJ1-5; 8 bases match TRBD1. Per germline, CDR1 SNHLY and CDR2 FYNNEI. V trimming: 6 bases; J trimming: 0 bases; junction bases outside the gene matches: 4. This CDR3 region has 15 residues. The CDR3 bases are TGTGCCAGCAGCACAGGGGGGAGTAGCAATCAGCCCCAGCATTTT. The encoded protein is CASSTGGSSNQPQHF.

The V and J genes are TRBV4-1 and TRBJ2-5; D remains ambiguous. The germline V gene has CDR1 MGHRA and CDR2 YSYEKL. The CDR3 totals 16 residues. Trimming pared 2 bases from V and 4 bases from J, leaving 17 bases between. The DNA for the CDR3 is TGCGCCAGCAGCCAACCTTACTGGAAAGCGCTAGAGACCCAGTACTTC. Encoded protein: CASSQPYWKALETQYF.

The V call is TRBV10-2, the J call TRBJ1-4, with 8 nucleotides matching TRBD1. CDR1 and CDR2 from the germline V gene are WSHSY and SAAADI. V trimming: 5 bases; J trimming: 10 bases; junction bases outside the gene matches: 3. The CDR3 has 12 residues. Here the CDR3 reads CASSTDRGKLFF. Here the CDR3 DNA reads TGCGCCAGCAGTACCGACAGGGGAAAACTGTTTTTT.

The V call is TRBV10-1, the J call TRBJ1-5, with D perhaps matching TRBD1 (5 bases). The V end was cut by 7 bases, the J end by 3 bases, with 13 bases between. The CDR3 totals 14 residues. The germline gives CDR1 WNHNN, CDR2 SYGVQD (reference sequence). The CDR3 region has the DNA TGCGCCAGCAAGGGGATGGGTATCAATCAGCCCCAGCATTTT. Translation gives CASKGMGINQPQHF.

This clone showed up just once. The J gene is TRBJ1-2, the V gene TRBV18; 9 nucleotides match TRBD1. Germline V lookup: CDR1 KGHSH, CDR2 LQKENI. V was pared by 5 bases and J by 2 bases, with 3 bases of the junction left unmatched. The CDR3 sequence is 14 residues long. CDR3 protein: CASSETGGNYGYTF. In DNA form, the CDR3 reads TGTGCCAGCTCAGAAACAGGGGGCAACTATGGCTACACCTTC.

This chain uses TRBV28 with TRBJ1-4, with 7 nucleotides matching TRBD1. Germline trimming cut 6 bases from V and 3 bases from J; bases unmatched to any gene: 4. CDR3 length equals 14 residues. CDR1 is MDHEN, CDR2 SYDVKM, per germline. DNA for the CDR3: TGTGCCAGCAGCAGAGGGGGCCCTAATGAAAAACTGTTTTTT. Amino acid sequence: CASSRGGPNEKLFF.

This clone showed up just once. The V and J genes are TRBV6-5 and TRBJ2-2, with a tentative D call TRBD2 (6 bases). This CDR3 has 16 amino acids. Trimming took 2 bases from V and 2 from J, leaving 12 bases between them. Germline loops: CDR1 MNHEY, CDR2 SVGAGI. The CDR3 coding sequence is TGTGCCAGCAGTTACCCCGGGGGACGAAACACCGGGGAGCTGTTTTTT. It is translated as CASSYPGGRNTGELFF.

The chain joins TRBV5-1 to TRBJ1-2; TRBD1 matches at 7 bases. Germline assignment: CDR1 SGHRS and CDR2 YFSETQ. Trimming removed 4 bases from V and 6 bases from J; junction bases left unmatched: 9. This CDR3 region has 14 residues. CDR3 in amino acids: CASSTVTGFDGYTF. The CDR3 nucleotides are TGCGCCAGCAGCACCGTGACAGGGTTTGATGGCTACACCTTC.

V gene TRBV4-1 combines with J gene TRBJ2-5, with D maybe TRBD2 (6 bases). Trimming removed 1 base at V and 4 bases at J, with 19 bases between. The germline V gene encodes CDR1 MGHRA and CDR2 YSYEKL. The CDR3 is 17 amino acids. CDR3 nucleotides: TGCGCCAGCAGCCAAGCCCCCGGGTCTCTGGGGGGAGAGACCCAGTACTTC. Its translation: CASSQAPGSLGGETQYF.

This CDR3 is CASSLELRGLPQETQYF. The DNA of the CDR3 is TGTGCCAGCAGCTTAGAACTTAGGGGACTGCCCCAAGAGACCCAGTACTTC. The genes are TRBV7-9 and TRBJ2-5; D perhaps matches TRBD2 (6 bases). The CDR3 covers 17 residues. V lost 1 base, J lost 1 base, and 16 bases lay in between. Germline V gene lookup returns CDR1 SEHNR and CDR2 FQNEAQ (reference sequence).

The chain uses TRBV27 and TRBJ2-3; 10 positions agree with TRBD2. The CDR3 consists of 16 residues. V dropped 1 base and J dropped 4; count of bases not matched to a gene: 5. Germline loops: CDR1 MNHEY, CDR2 SMNVEV (reference sequence). In DNA form, the CDR3 reads TGTGCCAGCAGTTTATTCCTAGCGGGGGCGGCAGATACGCAGTATTTT. Its protein product is CASSLFLAGAADTQYF.

The chain is built from TRBV18 and TRBJ1-5, with 7 bases fitting TRBD1. V was clipped by 3 bases and J by 4 bases; unmatched bases: 9. Germline assignment: CDR1 KGHSH and CDR2 LQKENI. The CDR3 is made up of 16 amino acids. In DNA, the CDR3 is TGTGCCAGCTCACCTACAGGACAGGACTTTAATCAGCCCCAGCATTTT. Its translation: CASSPTGQDFNQPQHF.

The V and J genes are TRBV5-6 and TRBJ2-7; 10 bases align to TRBD1. Germline loops: CDR1 SGHDT, CDR2 YYEEEE. Germline trimming cut 4 bases from V and 0 bases from J; bases unmatched to any gene: 7. This CDR3 comprises 16 residues. CDR3 sequence reads: CASSPLGTGDSYEQYF. The CDR3 DNA follows: TGTGCCAGCAGCCCTCTAGGGACAGGGGACTCCTACGAGCAGTACTTC.

This chain uses TRBV5-4 with TRBJ2-1, with no clear D. This CDR3 spans 12 amino acids. The germline V and J ends were trimmed by 0 bases and 8 bases, with 6 bases remaining between them. CDR1 SGHNT and CDR2 YYREEE come from the germline V gene (reference sequence). CDR3 nucleotides: TGTGCCAGCAGCTTGGTTGGCTATGAGCAGTTCTTC. This sequence encodes CASSLVGYEQFF.

CDR3 region: CASSLGLAGGLSDTQYF. CDR3 in DNA: TGCGCCAGCAGCCTCGGACTAGCGGGGGGGCTCTCAGATACGCAGTATTTT. The chain carries TRBV4-1 and TRBJ2-3; 15 bases are shared with TRBD2. Germline V lookup: CDR1 MGHRA, CDR2 YSYEKL. V lost 4 bases to trimming and J lost 4 bases; unmatched junction nucleotides: 6. CDR3 length: 17 residues.

The chain recombines TRBV5-1 with TRBJ2-4; 10 bases agree with TRBD2. The CDR3 spans 16 residues. V was pared by 4 bases and J by 4 bases, with 8 bases of the junction left unmatched. The germline V gene encodes CDR1 SGHRS and CDR2 YFSETQ. The CDR3 coding sequence is TGCGCCAGCAGCAAGGTAGCGGGGGGCGGGAAAAACATTCAGTACTTC. This translates into CASSKVAGGGKNIQYF. Full variable domain (missing parts from reference TRBV5-1 and TRBJ2-4): KAGVTQTPRYLIKTRGQQVTLSCSPISGHRSVSWYQQTPGQGLQFLFEYFSETQRNKGNFPGRFSGRQFSNSRSEMNVSTLELGDSALYLCASSKVAGGGKNIQYFGAGTRLSVL.